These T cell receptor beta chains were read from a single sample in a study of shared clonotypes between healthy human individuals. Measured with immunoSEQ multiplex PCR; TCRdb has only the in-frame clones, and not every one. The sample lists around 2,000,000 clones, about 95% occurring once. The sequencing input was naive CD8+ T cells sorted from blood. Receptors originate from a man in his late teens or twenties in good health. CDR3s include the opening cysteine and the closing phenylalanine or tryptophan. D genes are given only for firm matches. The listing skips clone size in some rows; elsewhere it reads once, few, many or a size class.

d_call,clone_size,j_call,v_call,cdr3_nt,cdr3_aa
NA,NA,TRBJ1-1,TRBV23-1,TGCGCCAGCAGTCAATCGGCAGATCTGAACACTGAAGCTTTCTTT,CASSQSADLNTEAFF
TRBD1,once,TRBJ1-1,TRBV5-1,TGCGCCAGCAGCGCGGACAGGGGGGTGAACACTGAAGCTTTCTTT,CASSADRGVNTEAFF
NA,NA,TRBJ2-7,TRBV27,TGTGCCAGCCGAAGGATAAGCTCCTACGAGCAGTACTTC,CASRRISSYEQYF
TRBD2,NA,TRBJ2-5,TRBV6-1,TGTGCCAGCAGTGGCCCCACCGCGACTAGCGGGGGACAAGAGACCCAGTACTTC,CASSGPTATSGGQETQYF
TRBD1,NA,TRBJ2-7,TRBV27,TGTGCCAGCAGTTTAGGACAGGGGGCCCTCTTTGGGCACGAGCAGTACTTC,CASSLGQGALFGHEQYF
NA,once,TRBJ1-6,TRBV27,TGTGCCAGCAGCTCGTCCGATCCCTATAATTCACCCCTCCACTTT,CASSSSDPYNSPLHF
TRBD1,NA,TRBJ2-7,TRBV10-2,TGCGCCACCTTAAGACAGGGCCCCTACGAGCAGTACTTC,CATLRQGPYEQYF
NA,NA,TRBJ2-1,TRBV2,TGTGCCAGCAGGAGGGAAGCGGGTGCCGTGGATGAGCAGTTCTTC,CASRREAGAVDEQFF
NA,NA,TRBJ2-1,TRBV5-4,TGTGCCAGCAGCTTGGAAGGGATTCTCCCTAACAATGAGCAGTTCTTC,CASSLEGILPNNEQFF
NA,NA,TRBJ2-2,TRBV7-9,TGTGCCAGCAGTGGAGCGAACACCGGGGAGCTGTTTTTT,CASSGANTGELFF
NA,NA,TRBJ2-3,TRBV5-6,TGTGCCAGCAGCCTTAACACAGATACGCAGTATTTT,CASSLNTDTQYF
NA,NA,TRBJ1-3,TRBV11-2,TGTGCCAGCAGCTTAGGGCCCCAAGGGCCGAGCTCTGGAAACACCATATATTTT,CASSLGPQGPSSGNTIYF
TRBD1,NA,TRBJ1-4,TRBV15,TGTGCCATCCGGACAGGCCTTAGTAATGAAAAACTGTTTTTT,CAIRTGLSNEKLFF
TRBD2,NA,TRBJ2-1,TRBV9,TGTGCCAGCAGCGCGGAAGGCGGGGGGGCCCTCTACAATGAGCAGTTCTTC,CASSAEGGGALYNEQFF
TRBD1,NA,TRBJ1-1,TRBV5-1,TGCGCCAGCAGCCAAGTCCGGACAGGGCCATTCGAGGGCGGCACTGAAGCTTTCTTT,CASSQVRTGPFEGGTEAFF
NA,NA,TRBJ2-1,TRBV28,TGTGCCAGCAGTTCCTTGACTGGATACAATGAGCAGTTCTTC,CASSSLTGYNEQFF
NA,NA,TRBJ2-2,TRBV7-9,TGTGCCAGCAGCTTAGACGATTGGGGCGGGGAGCTGTTTTTT,CASSLDDWGGELFF
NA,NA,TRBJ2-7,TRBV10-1,TGCGCCAGCAGCAGGGGCTCCTACGAGCAGTACTTC,CASSRGSYEQYF
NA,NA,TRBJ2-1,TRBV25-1,TGTGCCAGCAGTGAATCCCAGGTCTCAGCGGACAATGAGCAGTTCTTC,CASSESQVSADNEQFF
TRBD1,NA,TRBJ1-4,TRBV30,TGTGCCTGGAGTTCAACCAACAGGGGAGGGGATGAAAAACTGTTTTTT,CAWSSTNRGGDEKLFF
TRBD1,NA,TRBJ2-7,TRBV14,TGTGCCAGCAGCCAACCGGGACAGCCGGGGTACGAGCAGTACTTC,CASSQPGQPGYEQYF
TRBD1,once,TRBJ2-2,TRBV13,TGTGCCAGCAGCTTAAGGGGGACAGGGAACACCGGGGAGCTGTTTTTT,CASSLRGTGNTGELFF
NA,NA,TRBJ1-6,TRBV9,TGTGCCAGCAGCCCGAGGGACACCTATAATTCACCCCTCCACTTT,CASSPRDTYNSPLHF
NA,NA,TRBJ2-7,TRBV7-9,TGTGCCAGCAGGTTCCTTGGATCCTACGAGCAGTACTTC,CASRFLGSYEQYF
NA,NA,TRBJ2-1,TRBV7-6,TGTGCCAGCAGCTTTGGGACCAGCCCCTACAATGAGCAGTTCTTC,CASSFGTSPYNEQFF
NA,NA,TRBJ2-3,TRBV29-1,TGCAGCGTTGAAGGGTACCAAAGCACAGATACGCAGTATTTT,CSVEGYQSTDTQYF
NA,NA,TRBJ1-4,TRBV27,TGTGCCAGCAGTTCGGGCGAGGGCCTTCATGAAAAACTGTTTTTT,CASSSGEGLHEKLFF
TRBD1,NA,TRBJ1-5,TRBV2,TGTGCCAGCAGTGCGGGACAGGGTCAGCCCCAGCATTTT,CASSAGQGQPQHF
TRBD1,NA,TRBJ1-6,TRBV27,TGTGCCAGCAGTTTAGCAGCGGTACAGGGGAATTCACCCCTCCACTTT,CASSLAAVQGNSPLHF
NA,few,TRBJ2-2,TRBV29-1,TGCAGCGTTAGACTGTCCACCGGGGAGCTGTTTTTT,CSVRLSTGELFF
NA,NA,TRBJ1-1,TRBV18,TGTGCCAGCTCACCACCTTATGGGGGGGGCGTGAACACTGAAGCTTTCTTT,CASSPPYGGGVNTEAFF
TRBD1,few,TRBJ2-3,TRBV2,TGTGCCAGCAGTGAGACAGGGACAGATACGCAGTATTTT,CASSETGTDTQYF
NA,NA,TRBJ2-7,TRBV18,TGTGCCAGCTCACCACCGATGTCCCCCTACGAGCAGTACTTC,CASSPPMSPYEQYF
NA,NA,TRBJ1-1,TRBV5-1,TGCGCCAGCAGCTTGGGGCTAGGTTTGAACACTGAAGCTTTCTTT,CASSLGLGLNTEAFF
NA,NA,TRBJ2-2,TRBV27,TGTGCCAGCAGTTTATCGGTTCGGGGGTACACCGGGGAGCTGTTTTTT,CASSLSVRGYTGELFF
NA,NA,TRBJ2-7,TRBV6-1,TGTGCCAGCAGTGAAGCGCGGGTTGCCTCCTACGAGCAGTACTTC,CASSEARVASYEQYF
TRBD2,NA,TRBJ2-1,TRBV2,TGTGCCAGCAGCCCGGGGGGGGCCCACTGGTATGAGCAGTTCTTC,CASSPGGAHWYEQFF
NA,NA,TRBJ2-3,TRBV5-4,TGTGCCAGCAGCTTGGATAGAGATACGCAGTATTTT,CASSLDRDTQYF
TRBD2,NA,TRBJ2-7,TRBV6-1,TGTGCCAGCAGTGAAGAGGACAGGGTTCCTAGCGGGAGCGCCGACGAGCAGTACTTC,CASSEEDRVPSGSADEQYF
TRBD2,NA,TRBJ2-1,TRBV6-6,TGTGCCAGCAGCCTCGGGACTAGCGGGCTTAATGAGCAGTTCTTC,CASSLGTSGLNEQFF
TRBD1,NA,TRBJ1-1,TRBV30,TGTGCCTGGAGTGGGGACAGGGATGAAGCTTTCTTT,CAWSGDRDEAFF